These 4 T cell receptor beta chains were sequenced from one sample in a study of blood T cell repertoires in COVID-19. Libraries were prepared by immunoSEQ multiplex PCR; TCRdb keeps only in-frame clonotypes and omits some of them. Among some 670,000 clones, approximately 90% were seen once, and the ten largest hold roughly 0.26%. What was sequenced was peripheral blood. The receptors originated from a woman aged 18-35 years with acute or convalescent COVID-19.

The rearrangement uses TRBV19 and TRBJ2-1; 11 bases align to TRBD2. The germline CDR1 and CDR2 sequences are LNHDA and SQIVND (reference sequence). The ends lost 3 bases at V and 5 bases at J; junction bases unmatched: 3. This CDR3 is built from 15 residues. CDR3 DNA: TGTGCCAGTAGTATGCTAGCGGGGGGCCACAATGAGCAGTTCTTC. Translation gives CASSMLAGGHNEQFF.

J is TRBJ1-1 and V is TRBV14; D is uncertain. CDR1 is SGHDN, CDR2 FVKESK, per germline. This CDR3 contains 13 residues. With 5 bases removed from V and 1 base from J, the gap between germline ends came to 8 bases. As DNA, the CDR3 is TGTGCCAGCAGCGCCCAGAAGAACACTGAAGCTTTCTTT. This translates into CASSAQKNTEAFF.

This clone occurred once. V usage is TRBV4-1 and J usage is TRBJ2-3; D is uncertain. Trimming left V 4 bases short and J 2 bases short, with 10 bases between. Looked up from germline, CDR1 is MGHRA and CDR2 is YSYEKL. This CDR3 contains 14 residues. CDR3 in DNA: TGCGCCAGCAGCCCCTTCCCCCCCACAGATACGCAGTATTTT. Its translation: CASSPFPPTDTQYF.

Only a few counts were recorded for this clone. DNA of the CDR3: TGCGCCAGCAGTGTTAGGGTCCTAATCGAGGGACAGGGGTCCTACGAGCAGTACTTC. Protein: CASSVRVLIEGQGSYEQYF. The chain carries TRBV10-1 and TRBJ2-7; 10 nucleotides align to TRBD1. V dropped 4 bases and J dropped 1; count of bases not matched to a gene: 16. The CDR3 is 19 residues long. Germline loops: CDR1 WNHNN, CDR2 SYGVQD (reference sequence).